This T cell receptor (beta chain) was retrieved from a study of cytomegalovirus exposure and HLA in healthy donors. V lost 5 bases, J lost 4 bases, and 5 bases stayed unmatched. Germline loops: CDR1 SGHTA, CDR2 FQGTGA. The CDR3 is made up of 15 amino acids. Whole-study findings and limits: Segments of the TCR beta V type were, in most cases, productive about 87% or about 30% of the time in an earlier analysis. Researchers had no immune exposure information except CMV serostatus available.

This clone was found once. Antigen unknown. The primer mix had 60 Vbeta and 13 Jbeta primers. Libraries were prepared by immunoSEQ multiplex PCR; TCRdb keeps only in-frame clonotypes and omits some of them. Here the sample spans about 200,000 clones, approximately 70% being singletons. Sequences were obtained from PBMCs. This chain joins TRBV7-3 and TRBJ2-1, with 10 positions matching TRBD2. The clonotype was recovered from a woman aged 25 to 45 in good health and CMV-seronegative. The CDR3 reads CASSRRTSGYNEQFF. For the CDR3, the DNA is TGTGCCAGCAGCCGACGGACTAGCGGATACAATGAGCAGTTCTTC.